This TCR beta chain was sequenced in a study of cytomegalovirus exposure and HLA in healthy donors. Study-wide results and limits: The study labeled more than 150 TCR beta chains cytomegalovirus-associated. Most TCR sequences were seen very rarely across donors, but some public TCRs occurred in many. High sensitivity and specificity were reportedly achieved when the classifier diagnosed cytomegalovirus status.

A word on this clone: Its antigen is unidentified.

Repertoires were generated with immunoSEQ multiplex PCR, while TCRdb's copy carries only in-frame clones and drops some. Of 110,000 to 150,000 clones listed, 85% to 90% are singletons. The V and J ends lost 7 bases and 5 bases respectively, with 17 bases between them. The CDR3 spans 14 residues. The germline CDR1 and CDR2 sequences are MDHEN and SYDVKM. This receptor was obtained from a woman aged 18-35 years in good health and CMV-seropositive. V is TRBV28 and J is TRBJ2-5, with D possibly matching TRBD2 (6 bases). Sequencing input: PBMCs. The CDR3 bases are TGTGCCAGCAACCTGGGGGTAGGGAGGGAGACCCAGTACTTC. Its protein product is CASNLGVGRETQYF. The full variable domain, rest sourced from reference TRBV28 and TRBJ2-5, is DVKVTQSSRYLVKRTGEKVFLECVQDMDHENMFWYRQDPGLGLRLIYFSYDVKMKEKGDIPEGYSVSREKKERFSLILESASTNQTSMYLCASNLGVGRETQYFGPGTRLLVL.